The clone carrying this T cell receptor (beta chain) was seen only a few times. The data are from a study of blood T cell repertoires in COVID-19. Here immunoSEQ multiplex PCR was the method, and the copy in TCRdb shows in-frame clones only, minus some. The sample includes 200,000 or so clones, approximately 85% of them seen just once. The ends were cut back, 3 bases at V and 0 bases at J, with 13 bases in the middle. Per germline, CDR1 SGHRS and CDR2 YFSETQ. CDR3 length: 16 amino acids. The TCR sequence derives from a man between 60 and 75 years old with acute or convalescent COVID-19. The V and J genes are TRBV5-1 and TRBJ1-3; D gene uncertain. The specimen sequenced was peripheral blood. Here the CDR3 DNA reads TGCGCCAGCAGCTCCTCCTCGCCCGGCTCTGGAAACACCATATATTTT. Translated, it gives CASSSSSPGSGNTIYF. Full variable domain (outside the CDR3, taken from reference TRBV5-1 and TRBJ1-3): KAGVTQTPRYLIKTRGQQVTLSCSPISGHRSVSWYQQTPGQGLQFLFEYFSETQRNKGNFPGRFSGRQFSNSRSEMNVSTLELGDSALYLCASSSSSPGSGNTIYFGEGSWLTVV.